This TCR beta chain was retrieved from a study of CD8+ T cells in alopecia areata. Study context: The drug, oral tofacitinib, was given to treated patients at 5 to 10 mg twice daily. Tofacitinib treatment spanned 6 to 18 months, with 6 months off drug afterward.

Points from the study as a whole: In patients, TCRs were shared less clearly than in mice, and HLA may possibly be involved. Higher clonality and more expanded CD8+ clones appeared in lesional than normal scalp.

In the case of this clone: Its specificity is unknown.

cDNA serving as the sequencing template came from extracted, reverse transcribed RNA. Sequencing used immunoSEQ multiplex PCR; TCRdb keeps in-frame clones, though not all of them. Of 200,000 to 250,000 clones listed, about three fifths are singletons. This CDR3 region has 15 residues. Germline lookup yields CDR1 SGDLS and CDR2 YYNGEE. V lost 0 bases and J 3 bases, leaving 12 bases between the germline ends. The genes are TRBV9 and TRBJ1-2, with D uncertain. This clonotype originated in a human donor with alopecia areata. Specimen: CD4+ T cells sorted from blood, collected at week 0. The CDR3 here is CASSVDAGGHYGYTF. The CDR3, as DNA: TGTGCCAGCAGCGTAGATGCGGGCGGACACTATGGCTACACCTTC. The full variable domain, its missing parts supplied by reference TRBV9 and TRBJ1-2, is DSGVTQTPKHLITATGQRVTLRCSPRSGDLSVYWYQQSLDQGLQFLIQYYNGEERAKGNILERFSAQQFPDLHSELNLSSLELGDSALYFCASSVDAGGHYGYTFGSGTRLTVV.